Listed below are T cell receptor beta chains from one sample, sequenced in a study of shared clonotypes between healthy human individuals. The repertoire was sequenced with immunoSEQ multiplex PCR; TCRdb's copy has only in-frame clones and lacks some. The sample carries roughly 2.2 million clones, 85% to 95% recorded once. Sequencing used naive CD4+ T cells from PBMCs. The source of these receptors is a man aged 18 to 35 in good health. Some clones in this sample may be carry-over from other donors' samples. Both conserved end residues are part of each CDR3. Fields, in order: J gene, V gene, clone size, D gene, CDR3 protein, CDR3 DNA. D genes are given only for firm matches. Size is omitted from some rows. Given values are once, few, many or a class for expanded clones.

J gene: TRBJ2-2
V gene: TRBV7-8
clone size: .
D gene: TRBD2
CDR3 protein: CASSLGFSGRAAANTGELFF
CDR3 DNA: TGTGCCAGCAGCTTAGGGTTTAGCGGGAGGGCCGCTGCGAACACCGGGGAGCTGTTTTTT

J gene: TRBJ2-5
V gene: TRBV5-1
clone size: once
D gene: .
CDR3 protein: CASSFRGGRTQYF
CDR3 DNA: TGCGCCAGCAGCTTCAGAGGGGGTAGGACCCAGTACTTC

J gene: TRBJ1-1
V gene: TRBV28
clone size: .
D gene: .
CDR3 protein: CASSLDTRGAFF
CDR3 DNA: TGTGCCAGCAGTTTGGACACCCGAGGGGCTTTCTTT

J gene: TRBJ2-1
V gene: TRBV18
clone size: .
D gene: TRBD1
CDR3 protein: CASSRDRSISYNEQFF
CDR3 DNA: TGTGCCAGCTCCCGGGACAGGTCCATCTCCTACAATGAGCAGTTCTTC

J gene: TRBJ2-4
V gene: TRBV6-5
clone size: .
D gene: .
CDR3 protein: CASSPDIVNIQYF
CDR3 DNA: TGTGCCAGCAGTCCAGACATTGTAAACATTCAGTACTTC

J gene: TRBJ2-3
V gene: TRBV7-9
clone size: .
D gene: TRBD2
CDR3 protein: CASSPGWFSGRADTQYF
CDR3 DNA: TGTGCCAGCAGCCCGGGTTGGTTTAGCGGGAGGGCAGATACGCAGTATTTT

J gene: TRBJ1-2
V gene: TRBV6-6
clone size: once
D gene: .
CDR3 protein: CASSYGRAHGYTF
CDR3 DNA: TGTGCCAGCAGTTACGGAAGGGCCCATGGCTACACCTTC

J gene: TRBJ2-3
V gene: TRBV28
clone size: .
D gene: .
CDR3 protein: CASSLPERKAQDTQYF
CDR3 DNA: TGTGCCAGCAGTCTTCCTGAGCGGAAGGCTCAGGATACGCAGTATTTT

J gene: TRBJ2-7
V gene: TRBV11-2
clone size: .
D gene: .
CDR3 protein: CASSGAGRAYEQYF
CDR3 DNA: TGTGCCAGCAGCGGCGCAGGGAGAGCCTACGAGCAGTACTTC

J gene: TRBJ2-3
V gene: TRBV4-1
clone size: .
D gene: TRBD2
CDR3 protein: CASSQKTSGRTTTHTDTQYF
CDR3 DNA: TGCGCCAGCAGCCAGAAGACTAGCGGGAGGACAACGACCCACACAGATACGCAGTATTTT

J gene: TRBJ2-5
V gene: TRBV7-3
clone size: .
D gene: .
CDR3 protein: CASSLSPTMGTQYF
CDR3 DNA: TGTGCCAGCAGCTTAAGCCCCACGATGGGAACCCAGTACTTC

J gene: TRBJ2-6
V gene: TRBV18
clone size: .
D gene: TRBD1
CDR3 protein: CASSLRQGPNSGANVLTF
CDR3 DNA: TGTGCCAGCTCCCTCCGACAGGGGCCCAACTCTGGGGCCAACGTCCTGACTTTC

J gene: TRBJ2-5
V gene: TRBV27
clone size: once
D gene: TRBD2
CDR3 protein: CASSYNGRAGWETQYF
CDR3 DNA: TGTGCCAGCAGTTATAACGGGAGGGCCGGCTGGGAGACCCAGTACTTC

J gene: TRBJ1-2
V gene: TRBV18
clone size: .
D gene: .
CDR3 protein: CASSGSTGTSYTF
CDR3 DNA: TGTGCCAGCTCGGGTTCTACCGGGACCAGCTACACCTTC

J gene: TRBJ1-1
V gene: TRBV5-1
clone size: .
D gene: TRBD1
CDR3 protein: CASSLEQGSNTEAFF
CDR3 DNA: TGCGCCAGCAGCTTAGAACAGGGGTCAAACACTGAAGCTTTCTTT

J gene: TRBJ2-7
V gene: TRBV4-2
clone size: .
D gene: TRBD2
CDR3 protein: CASSQGLAGGSYEQYF
CDR3 DNA: TGTGCCAGCAGCCAGGGCCTAGCGGGAGGCTCCTACGAGCAGTACTTC

J gene: TRBJ2-5
V gene: TRBV25-1
clone size: .
D gene: .
CDR3 protein: CASSEGQGRTQYF
CDR3 DNA: TGTGCCAGCAGTGAAGGGCAGGGCAGGACCCAGTACTTC

J gene: TRBJ2-7
V gene: TRBV11-1
clone size: .
D gene: TRBD2
CDR3 protein: CASRPRTSGRGEQYF
CDR3 DNA: TGTGCCAGCCGTCCGCGGACTAGCGGGCGGGGGGAGCAGTACTTC

J gene: TRBJ1-1
V gene: TRBV27
clone size: .
D gene: .
CDR3 protein: CASTASGVRMNTEAFF
CDR3 DNA: TGTGCCAGCACGGCAAGTGGGGTGCGGATGAACACTGAAGCTTTCTTT

J gene: TRBJ2-3
V gene: TRBV4-3
clone size: .
D gene: .
CDR3 protein: CASSQALADSTDTQYF
CDR3 DNA: TGCGCCAGCAGCCAAGCTCTGGCGGACAGCACAGATACGCAGTATTTT

J gene: TRBJ2-5
V gene: TRBV2
clone size: .
D gene: .
CDR3 protein: CASSEAHRVGTQYF
CDR3 DNA: TGTGCCAGCAGTGAAGCCCACAGGGTCGGGACCCAGTACTTC

J gene: TRBJ2-2
V gene: TRBV7-2
clone size: .
D gene: .
CDR3 protein: CASSLLGSNPGELFF
CDR3 DNA: TGTGCCAGCAGCTTACTGGGATCAAACCCCGGGGAGCTGTTTTTT

J gene: TRBJ2-5
V gene: TRBV7-9
clone size: .
D gene: TRBD2
CDR3 protein: CASSFMAGVQETQYF
CDR3 DNA: TGTGCCAGCAGCTTTATGGCGGGAGTCCAAGAGACCCAGTACTTC

J gene: TRBJ2-7
V gene: TRBV28
clone size: .
D gene: .
CDR3 protein: CASSGKSEPYEQYF
CDR3 DNA: TGTGCCAGCAGTGGAAAATCGGAGCCCTACGAGCAGTACTTC

J gene: TRBJ1-5
V gene: TRBV28
clone size: .
D gene: TRBD1
CDR3 protein: CASSFHGWDRGLGPQHF
CDR3 DNA: TGTGCCAGCAGTTTTCACGGATGGGACAGGGGTTTGGGGCCCCAGCATTTT

J gene: TRBJ1-4
V gene: TRBV18
clone size: .
D gene: .
CDR3 protein: CASSLTGPTNEKLFF
CDR3 DNA: TGTGCCAGCTCTCTGACGGGTCCAACTAATGAAAAACTGTTTTTT